One sample yielded the 3 T cell receptor beta chains listed below, sequenced in a study of identical twins. TCRdb re-analysed the 5' RACE reads in MiXCR, keeping a single row per CDR3 protein. The sample has 200,000 to 250,000 distinct CDR3 sequences, around 15% seen once; the top ten hold around 9%. Sample: memory (CD45RO+) T cells sorted from blood. These TCRs come from a woman aged 18-29 years in good health.

With regard to this clonotype: A much larger clone sits a single nucleotide away, making a read error possible. The rearrangement links TRBV5-1 to TRBJ1-1; D may be TRBD1 (6 bases). The CDR3 is 16 amino acids. Germline lookup yields CDR1 SGHRS and CDR2 YFSETQ. Trimming pared 6 bases from V and 1 base from J, leaving 19 bases between. The CDR3 nucleotides are TGCGCCAGCATTTCACAGGGTCTCGGGCAGAACACTGAAGCTTTCTTT. Translation: CASISQGLGQNTEAFF. The variable domain in full, completed from reference TRBV5-1 and TRBJ1-1, reads KAGVTQTPRYLIKTRGQQVTLSCSPISGHRSVSWYQQTPGQGLQFLFEYFSETQRNKGNFPGRFSGRQFSNSRSEMNVSTLELGDSALYLCASISQGLGQNTEAFFGQGTRLTVV.

Only a few counts were recorded for this clonotype. The chain carries TRBV7-2 and TRBJ1-2, with TRBD1 identical over 8 bases. The CDR3 length is 13 residues. Germline values: CDR1 SGHTA, CDR2 FQGNSA. V shed 5 bases, J shed 4 bases, and the junction held 3 bases outside the gene matches. Written as DNA, the CDR3 is TGTGCCAGCAGCGCGGGACAGGCCTATGGCTACACCTTC. Its protein product is CASSAGQAYGYTF.

The J gene is TRBJ2-5, the V gene TRBV27, with D possibly TRBD2 on 5 matching bases. V lost 2 bases to trimming and J lost 5 bases, with 12 bases between them. Per the germline V gene, CDR1 is MNHEY and CDR2 is SMNVEV (reference sequence). The CDR3 has 14 residues. As DNA, the CDR3 is TGTGCCAGCAGTTTAGAGGGTGGGGTGGAGACCCAGTACTTC. Its translation is CASSLEGGVETQYF.